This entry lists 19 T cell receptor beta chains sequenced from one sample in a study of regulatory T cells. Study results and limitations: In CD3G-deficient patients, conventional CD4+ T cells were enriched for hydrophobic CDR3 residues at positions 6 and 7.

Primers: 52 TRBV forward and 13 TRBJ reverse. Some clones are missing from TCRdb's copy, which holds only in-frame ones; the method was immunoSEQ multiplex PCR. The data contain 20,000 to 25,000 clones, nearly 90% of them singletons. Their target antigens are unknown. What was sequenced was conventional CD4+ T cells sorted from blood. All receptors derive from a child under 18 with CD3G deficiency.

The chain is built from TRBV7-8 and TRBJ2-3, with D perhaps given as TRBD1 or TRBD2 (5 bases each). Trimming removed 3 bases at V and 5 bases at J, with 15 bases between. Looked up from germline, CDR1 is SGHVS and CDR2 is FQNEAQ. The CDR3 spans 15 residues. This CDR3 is CASSFDGAKGDTQYF. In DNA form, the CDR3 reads TGTGCCAGCAGCTTTGACGGGGCTAAGGGAGATACGCAGTATTTT.

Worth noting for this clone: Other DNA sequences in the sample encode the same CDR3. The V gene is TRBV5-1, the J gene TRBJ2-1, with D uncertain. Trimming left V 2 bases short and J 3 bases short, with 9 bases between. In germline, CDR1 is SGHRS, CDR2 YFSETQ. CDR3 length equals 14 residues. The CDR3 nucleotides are TGCGCCAGCAGCTTAGGCGGCAGCTACAATGAGCAGTTCTTC. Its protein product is CASSLGGSYNEQFF.

The CDR3 reads CAWSVGYGTEAFF. CDR3 DNA sequence: TGTGCCTGGAGTGTCGGGTATGGCACTGAAGCTTTCTTT. This sequence joins TRBV30 and TRBJ1-1; the D is unclear. CDR3 length: 13 amino acids. Germline loops: CDR1 GTSNPN, CDR2 SVGIG (reference sequence). V lost 0 bases and J lost 4, with 9 bases in between.

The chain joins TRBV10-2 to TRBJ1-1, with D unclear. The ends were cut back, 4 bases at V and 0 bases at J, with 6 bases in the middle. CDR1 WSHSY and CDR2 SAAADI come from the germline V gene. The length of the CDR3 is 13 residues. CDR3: CASSGRMNTEAFF. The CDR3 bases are TGCGCCAGCAGTGGACGGATGAACACTGAAGCTTTCTTT.

CDR3 protein: CASSDGGWMTYNSPLHF. CDR3 sequence (DNA): TGTGCCAGCAGTGATGGAGGATGGATGACCTATAATTCACCCCTCCACTTT. This chain links TRBV6-1 with TRBJ1-6; D gene uncertain. The V end lost 3 bases, the J end lost 2 bases, and 14 bases lay between the germline ends. The CDR3 contains 17 residues. Germline lookup yields CDR1 MNHNS and CDR2 SASEGT.

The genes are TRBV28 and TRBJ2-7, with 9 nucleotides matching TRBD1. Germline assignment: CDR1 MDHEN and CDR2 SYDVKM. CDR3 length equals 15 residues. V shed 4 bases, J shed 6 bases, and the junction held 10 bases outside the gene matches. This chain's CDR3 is CASSSRYRGRLEQYF. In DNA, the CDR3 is TGTGCCAGCAGTTCCCGATACAGGGGGCGCCTCGAGCAGTACTTC. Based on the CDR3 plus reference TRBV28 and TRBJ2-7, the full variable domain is DVKVTQSSRYLVKRTGEKVFLECVQDMDHENMFWYRQDPGLGLRLIYFSYDVKMKEKGDIPEGYSVSREKKERFSLILESASTNQTSMYLCASSSRYRGRLEQYFGPGTRLTVT.

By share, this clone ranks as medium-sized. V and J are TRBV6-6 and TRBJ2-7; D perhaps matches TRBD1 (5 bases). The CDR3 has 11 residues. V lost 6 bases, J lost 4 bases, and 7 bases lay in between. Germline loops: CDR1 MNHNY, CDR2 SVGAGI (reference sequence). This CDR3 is CASSRQYEQYF. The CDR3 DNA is TGTGCCAGCAGCCGACAGTACGAGCAGTACTTC.

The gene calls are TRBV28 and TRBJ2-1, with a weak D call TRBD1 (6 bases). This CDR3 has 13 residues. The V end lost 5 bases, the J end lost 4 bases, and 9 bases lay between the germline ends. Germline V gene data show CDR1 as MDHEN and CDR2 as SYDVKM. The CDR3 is CASSEQGYNEQFF. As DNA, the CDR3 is TGTGCCAGCAGTGAGCAGGGGTACAATGAGCAGTTCTTC.

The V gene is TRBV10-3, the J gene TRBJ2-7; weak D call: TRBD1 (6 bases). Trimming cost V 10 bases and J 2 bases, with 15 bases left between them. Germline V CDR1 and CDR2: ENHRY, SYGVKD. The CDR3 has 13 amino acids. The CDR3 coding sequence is TGTGCCACCAAGGAGCAGGGGACCTACGAGCAGTACTTC. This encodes CATKEQGTYEQYF.

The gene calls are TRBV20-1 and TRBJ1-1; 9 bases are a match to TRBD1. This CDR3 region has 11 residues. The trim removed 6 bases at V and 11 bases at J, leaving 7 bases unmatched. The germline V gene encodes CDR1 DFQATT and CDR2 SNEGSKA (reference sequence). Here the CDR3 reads CSASGTGMAFF. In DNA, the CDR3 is TGCAGTGCCTCCGGGACAGGGATGGCTTTCTTT.

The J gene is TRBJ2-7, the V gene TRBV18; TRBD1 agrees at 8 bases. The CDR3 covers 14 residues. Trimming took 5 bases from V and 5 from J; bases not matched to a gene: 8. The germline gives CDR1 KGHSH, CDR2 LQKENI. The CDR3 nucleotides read TGTGCCAGCTCAACGACAGGGGCACGTCACGAGCAGTACTTC. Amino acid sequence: CASSTTGARHEQYF. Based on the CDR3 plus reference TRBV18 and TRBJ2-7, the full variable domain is NAGVMQNPRHLVRRRGQEARLRCSPMKGHSHVYWYRQLPEEGLKFMVYLQKENIIDESGMPKERFSAEFPKEGPSILRIQQVVRGDSAAYFCASSTTGARHEQYFGPGTRLTVT.

CDR3 in amino acids: CASSQTGNLYGYTF. CDR3 nucleotide sequence: TGTGCCAGCAGTCAGACAGGGAATTTGTATGGCTACACCTTC. The rearrangement uses TRBV28 and TRBJ1-2; TRBD1 aligns across 7 bases. V gave up 5 bases and J gave up 5 bases; unmatched junction bases: 8. Germline-derived CDR1 and CDR2 are MDHEN and SYDVKM. The CDR3 length is 14 residues.

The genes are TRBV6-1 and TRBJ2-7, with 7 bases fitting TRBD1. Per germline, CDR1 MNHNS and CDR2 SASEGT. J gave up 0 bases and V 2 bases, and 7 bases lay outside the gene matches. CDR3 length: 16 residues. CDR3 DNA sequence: TGTGCCAGCAGTGAATACGGGACAGTGCCCTCCTACGAGCAGTACTTC. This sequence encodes CASSEYGTVPSYEQYF.

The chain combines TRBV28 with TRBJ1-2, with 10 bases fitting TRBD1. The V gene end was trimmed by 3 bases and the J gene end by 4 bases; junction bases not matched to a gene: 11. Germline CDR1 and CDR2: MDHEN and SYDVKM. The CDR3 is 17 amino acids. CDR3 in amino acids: CASSLRFRDRGVYGYTF. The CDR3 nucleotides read TGTGCCAGCAGTTTGAGGTTCCGGGACAGGGGAGTCTATGGCTACACCTTC.

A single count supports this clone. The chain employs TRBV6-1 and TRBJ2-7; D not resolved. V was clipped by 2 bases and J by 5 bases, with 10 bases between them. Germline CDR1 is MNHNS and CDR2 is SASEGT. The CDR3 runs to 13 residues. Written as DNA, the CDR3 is TGTGCCAGCAGTGAATACGTCCCCAACGAGCAGTACTTC. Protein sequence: CASSEYVPNEQYF.

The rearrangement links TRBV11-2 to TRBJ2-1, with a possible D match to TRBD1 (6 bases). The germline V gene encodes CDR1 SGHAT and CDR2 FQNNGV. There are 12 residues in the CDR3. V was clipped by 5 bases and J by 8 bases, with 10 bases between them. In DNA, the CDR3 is TGTGCCAGCAGCAGATACAGGGATGAGCAGTTCTTC. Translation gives CASSRYRDEQFF.

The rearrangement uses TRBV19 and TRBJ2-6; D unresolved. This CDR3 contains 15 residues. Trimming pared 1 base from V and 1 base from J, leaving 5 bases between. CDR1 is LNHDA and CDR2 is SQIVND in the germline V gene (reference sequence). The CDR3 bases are TGTGCCAGTAGTATAGCTTCGTCTGGGGCCAACGTCCTGACTTTC. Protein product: CASSIASSGANVLTF.

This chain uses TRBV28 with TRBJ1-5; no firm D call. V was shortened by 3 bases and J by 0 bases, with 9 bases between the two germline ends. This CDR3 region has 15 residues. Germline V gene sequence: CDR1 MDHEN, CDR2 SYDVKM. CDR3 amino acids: CASSLDGNSNQPQHF. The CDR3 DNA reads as TGTGCCAGCAGTTTGGACGGGAATAGCAATCAGCCCCAGCATTTT. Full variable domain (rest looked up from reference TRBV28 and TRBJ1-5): DVKVTQSSRYLVKRTGEKVFLECVQDMDHENMFWYRQDPGLGLRLIYFSYDVKMKEKGDIPEGYSVSREKKERFSLILESASTNQTSMYLCASSLDGNSNQPQHFGDGTRLSIL.

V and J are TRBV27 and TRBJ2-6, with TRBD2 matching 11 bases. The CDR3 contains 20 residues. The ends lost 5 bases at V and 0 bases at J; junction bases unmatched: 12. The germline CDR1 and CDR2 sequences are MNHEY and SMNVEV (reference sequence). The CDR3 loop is CASSPRKPLAGGSGANVLTF. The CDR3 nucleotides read TGTGCCAGCAGTCCAAGAAAACCCCTAGCGGGGGGCTCTGGGGCCAACGTCCTGACTTTC. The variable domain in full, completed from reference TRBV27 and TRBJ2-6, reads EAQVTQNPRYLITVTGKKLTVTCSQNMNHEYMSWYRQDPGLGLRQIYYSMNVEVTDKGDVPEGYKVSRKEKRNFPLILESPSPNQTSLYFCASSPRKPLAGGSGANVLTFGAGSRLTVL.